These 6 T cell receptor beta chains share one sample of origin, sequenced in a study of blood T cell repertoires in COVID-19. The protocol was immunoSEQ multiplex PCR, while the TCRdb copy is restricted to in-frame clones and leaves out a portion. The profile shows 55,000 to 95,000 clones, roughly 80% of them singletons. The specimen sequenced was peripheral blood. Receptors originate from an older woman with acute or convalescent COVID-19.

The rearrangement joins TRBV25-1 to TRBJ2-5; weak D call: TRBD1 (6 bases). The V and J ends lost 5 bases and 4 bases respectively, with 14 bases between them. The length of the CDR3 is 14 residues. Germline values: CDR1 MGHDK, CDR2 SYGVNS. Written as DNA, the CDR3 is TGTGCCAGCAGTTCCAACTCAGGGGTAGAGACCCAGTACTTC. The encoded protein is CASSSNSGVETQYF.

The chain is built from TRBV7-9 and TRBJ2-3, with TRBD2 matching over 14 bases. This CDR3 is built from 16 residues. CDR1 and CDR2 from the germline V gene are SEHNR and FQNEAQ (reference sequence). V dropped 3 bases and J dropped 3; count of bases not matched to a gene: 2. The CDR3 DNA is TGTGCCAGCAGCTTCGGGACTAGCGGGAGTACAGATACGCAGTATTTT. Translation: CASSFGTSGSTDTQYF.

The rearrangement uses TRBV11-1 and TRBJ2-7; tentatively, D is TRBD1 (6 bases). V was clipped by 0 bases and J by 0 bases, with 15 bases between them. The CDR3 contains 17 residues. Germline V lookup: CDR1 SGHAT, CDR2 FQDESV (reference sequence). CDR3: CASSLARQGTGSYEQYF. The CDR3 nucleotides read TGTGCCAGCAGCTTAGCCCGGCAGGGGACCGGCTCCTACGAGCAGTACTTC.

This sequence joins TRBV19 and TRBJ1-2; D is perhaps TRBD1 (5 bases). The V end lost 8 bases, the J end lost 5 bases, and 24 bases lay between the germline ends. This CDR3 spans 16 amino acids. Germline CDR1 LNHDA, CDR2 SQIVND (reference sequence). The CDR3 nucleotides read TGTGCCAGTTGTAAAGGAGGGACGGAAATCCAGTATGGCTACACCTTC. Its translation: CASCKGGTEIQYGYTF.

V is TRBV3-1 (or the pseudogene TRBV3-2) and J is TRBJ2-6; D perhaps matches TRBD1 (5 bases). The CDR3 sequence is 17 residues long. The germline CDR1 and CDR2 sequences are LGHDT and YNNKEL (reference sequence). V was cut by 1 base and J by 2 bases, with 12 bases left in between. The chain's CDR3 is CASSQVGIRAGANVLTF. The CDR3 DNA sequence: TGTGCCAGCAGCCAAGTGGGGATCAGGGCTGGGGCCAACGTCCTGACTTTC.

The V call is TRBV4-2, the J call TRBJ2-3; D remains ambiguous. V was pared by 4 bases and J by 0 bases, with 8 bases between. This CDR3 is 14 amino acids long. CDR1 and CDR2 from the germline V gene are LGHNA and YNFKEQ. The CDR3 spells CASSPQSSTDTQYF. For the CDR3, the DNA is TGTGCCAGCAGCCCCCAGTCTAGCACAGATACGCAGTATTTT.